One and the same sample provided the 26 T cell receptor beta chains below, sequenced in a study of Ad26.COV2.S vaccination and SARS-CoV-2 variants. Some clones are missing from TCRdb's copy, which holds only in-frame ones; the method was immunoSEQ multiplex PCR. Of about 400,000 clones listed, roughly 90% were seen once; the top ten hold under 2%. Treatment meaning: 15 to 20 received Ad26.COV2.S at low or high dose, single or two shots; about five received placebo; per-sample allocation not given. Specimens were obtained on day 63 following the first vaccine or placebo injection. The sample here was peripheral blood, taken in a trial of Ad26.COV2.S vaccine versus placebo. The receptors stem from a person aged 18-65 years who received the Ad26.COV2.S COVID-19 vaccine or a placebo.

V gene TRBV30 combines with J gene TRBJ2-5; D gene unclear. V lost 2 bases and J lost 3, with 4 bases in between. CDR3 size: 11 residues. Looked up from germline, CDR1 is GTSNPN and CDR2 is SVGIG (reference sequence). CDR3 sequence: CAWSSEETQYF. CDR3 in DNA: TGTGCCTGGAGTTCCGAAGAGACCCAGTACTTC.

The chain recombines TRBV29-1 with TRBJ2-3; D gene unclear. Germline loops: CDR1 SQVTM, CDR2 ANQGSEA. Trimming stripped 6 bases from V and 2 bases from J, with 27 bases between. This CDR3 contains 18 residues. CDR3 nucleotide sequence: TGCAGCGTCCTGAAGAAGGGTTTTACTCTACGAAACACAGATACGCAGTATTTT. Translation gives CSVLKKGFTLRNTDTQYF.

This rearrangement joins TRBV28 to TRBJ2-7; D perhaps matches TRBD1 (6 bases). The length of the CDR3 is 11 residues. Looked up from germline, CDR1 is MDHEN and CDR2 is SYDVKM. With 5 bases removed from V and 13 bases from J, the gap between germline ends came to 15 bases. The CDR3: CASSNRDKTYF. CDR3 nucleotides: TGTGCCAGCAGTAACCGGGACAAAACATACTTC.

The rearrangement links TRBV5-4 to TRBJ1-2, with 10 bases matching TRBD1. Germline CDR1 is SGHNT and CDR2 is YYREEE (reference sequence). Trimming at V came to 3 bases and at J to 5 bases, leaving 7 bases not matched to a gene. The CDR3 spans 15 residues. This chain's CDR3 is CASSSPPGQGYGYTF. CDR3 sequence (DNA): TGTGCCAGCAGCTCTCCCCCGGGACAGGGGTATGGCTACACCTTC.

The rearrangement joins TRBV7-2 to TRBJ2-5; D is undetermined. V lost 4 bases to trimming and J lost 2 bases, with 8 bases between them. The CDR3 loop spans 13 amino acids. CDR1 is SGHTA, CDR2 FQGNSA, per germline. CDR3 nucleotides: TGTGCCAGCAGCTCCCAGGTGCAAGAGACCCAGTACTTC. Amino acids: CASSSQVQETQYF.

This clone is a singleton in its sample. V gene TRBV19 combines with J gene TRBJ1-2; 8 bases line up with TRBD1. The germline gives CDR1 LNHDA, CDR2 SQIVND (reference sequence). The junction had 6 bases not matched to a gene; V was cut back by 0 bases and J by 9 bases. The CDR3 is made up of 14 amino acids. The DNA of the CDR3 is TGTGCCAGTAGTATAGATAGCACAGGGGGAAGCTACACCTTC. Amino acids: CASSIDSTGGSYTF.

The rearrangement joins TRBV7-9 to TRBJ2-7; the D gene is possibly TRBD2 (5 bases). CDR1 SEHNR and CDR2 FQNEAQ come from the germline V gene (reference sequence). V lost 0 bases and J 7 bases, leaving 22 bases between the germline ends. This CDR3 is 17 amino acids long. Written as DNA, the CDR3 is TGTGCCAGCAGCTTAGCCCGGGGTGTCGGGGTCTCGGGTGAGCAGTACTTC. It yields the protein CASSLARGVGVSGEQYF.

The chain links TRBV19 to TRBJ2-7; D uncertain. The V gene lost 3 bases and the J gene lost 3 bases, with 9 bases spanning the gap. The CDR3 loop spans 13 amino acids. Germline V lookup: CDR1 LNHDA, CDR2 SQIVND (reference sequence). CDR3 DNA: TGTGCCAGTAGTATTTCCCCAGACTACGAGCAGTACTTC. Its protein is CASSISPDYEQYF.

The chain uses TRBV19 and TRBJ2-2; 7 positions agree with TRBD1. After removal of 0 bases from V and 6 bases from J, the junction contained 7 bases not matched to a gene. The CDR3 has 16 residues. Germline V gives CDR1 LNHDA, CDR2 SQIVND (reference sequence). CDR3 coding DNA: TGTGCCAGTAGTATAGACCGGGACAGTGGGCCCGGGGAGCTGTTTTTT. Residues: CASSIDRDSGPGELFF.

The chain has TRBV6-5 and TRBJ2-5, with a weak D call TRBD1 (6 bases). The CDR3 is 16 residues long. Germline CDR1 and CDR2: MNHEY and SVGAGI. The V end lost 4 bases, the J end lost 4 bases, and 19 bases lay between the germline ends. This CDR3 reads CASSSTTASGAETQYF. As DNA, the CDR3 is TGTGCCAGCAGTTCAACCACCGCCTCAGGGGCAGAGACCCAGTACTTC.

The chain uses TRBV30 and TRBJ1-2; D remains unclear. Deletions cut 1 base from V and 6 bases from J, with 12 bases between. Germline V CDR1 and CDR2: GTSNPN, SVGIG (reference sequence). This CDR3 spans 13 amino acids. This CDR3 reads CAWSGPLGNGYTF. CDR3 bases: TGTGCCTGGAGTGGGCCCCTCGGTAATGGCTACACCTTC.

The rearrangement links TRBV20-1 to TRBJ1-1; D not certain. The CDR3 is 10 residues long. Germline V gene sequence: CDR1 DFQATT, CDR2 SNEGSKA (reference sequence). The V end was cut by 7 bases, the J end by 3 bases, with 6 bases between. This CDR3 is CSGGYTEAFF. The CDR3 nucleotides are TGCAGTGGTGGTTACACTGAAGCTTTCTTT.

The chain couples TRBV5-1 to TRBJ1-1; D remains ambiguous. The CDR3 is 16 amino acids. Germline CDR1 and CDR2: SGHRS and YFSETQ. V shed 4 bases and J shed 2 bases, with 18 bases lying between them. CDR3 DNA sequence: TGCGCCAGCAGCCTTGGACTGACGAGCCCCAACACTGAAGCTTTCTTT. Protein sequence: CASSLGLTSPNTEAFF.

This chain joins TRBV15 and TRBJ1-1, with a possible D match to TRBD1 (5 bases). This CDR3 comprises 14 residues. Trimming took off 6 bases at V and 0 bases at J, with 11 bases between the two ends. Per the germline V gene, CDR1 is LNHNV and CDR2 is YYDKDF (reference sequence). The CDR3 spells CATRPGLLNTEAFF. DNA for the CDR3: TGTGCCACCAGACCGGGACTGTTGAACACTGAAGCTTTCTTT. The variable domain in full, with the rest retrieved from reference TRBV15 and TRBJ1-1, is DAMVIQNPRYQVTQFGKPVTLSCSQTLNHNVMYWYQQKSSQAPKLLFHYYDKDFNNEADTPDNFQSRRPNTSFCFLDIRSPGLGDTAMYLCATRPGLLNTEAFFGQGTRLTVV.

This sequence joins TRBV11-2 and TRBJ1-4; tentative D call: TRBD1 (5 bases). The length of the CDR3 is 14 residues. The V end lost 5 bases, the J end lost 6 bases, and 13 bases lay between the germline ends. Germline CDR1 and CDR2: SGHAT and FQNNGV. The CDR3 loop is CASSADISYEKLFF. CDR3 nucleotide sequence: TGTGCCAGCAGCGCGGACATTTCGTATGAAAAACTGTTTTTT.

The CDR3 DNA reads TGTGCCAGTAGTCTGGGACAGACTTACACCGGGGAGCTGTTTTTT. Protein product: CASSLGQTYTGELFF. The chain has TRBV19 and TRBJ2-2, with 7 bases lining up with TRBD1. Looked up from germline, CDR1 is LNHDA and CDR2 is SQIVND (reference sequence). The CDR3 has 15 residues. V lost 5 bases to trimming and J lost 3 bases; unmatched junction nucleotides: 6. The full variable domain, rest sourced from reference TRBV19 and TRBJ2-2, is DGGITQSPKYLFRKEGQNVTLSCEQNLNHDAMYWYRQDPGQGLRLIYYSQIVNDFQKGDIAEGYSVSREKKESFPLTVTSAQKNPTAFYLCASSLGQTYTGELFFGEGSRLTVL.

V gene TRBV28 combines with J gene TRBJ2-3; D gene ambiguous. Trimming took 2 bases from V and 7 from J, leaving 7 bases between them. Germline V gene sequence: CDR1 MDHEN, CDR2 SYDVKM. The CDR3 totals 12 residues. Here the CDR3 reads CASSLAEHTQYF. The CDR3 DNA follows: TGTGCCAGCAGTTTAGCAGAGCATACGCAGTATTTT.

The chain is built from TRBV14 and TRBJ2-7, with 10 bases matching TRBD1. With V trimmed by 1 base and J by 4 bases, 1 base remained unmatched. CDR1 and CDR2 from the germline V gene are SGHDN and FVKESK. This CDR3 has 14 amino acids. The CDR3 loop is CASSQGTGGYEQYF. CDR3 DNA: TGTGCCAGCAGCCAAGGGACAGGGGGTTACGAGCAGTACTTC.

The rearrangement uses TRBV28 and TRBJ1-2, with 9 nucleotides matching TRBD1. The germline gives CDR1 MDHEN, CDR2 SYDVKM. The trim removed 1 base at V and 2 bases at J, leaving 2 bases unmatched. The CDR3 loop spans 15 amino acids. The CDR3 loop reads CASSLFTGGNYGYTF. The CDR3, as DNA: TGTGCCAGCAGTTTATTCACAGGGGGCAACTATGGCTACACCTTC.

The chain combines TRBV9 with TRBJ2-2, with D perhaps TRBD1 (6 bases). The CDR3 spans 15 residues. Germline loops: CDR1 SGDLS, CDR2 YYNGEE. V lost 4 bases and J 4 bases, leaving 14 bases between the germline ends. The CDR3 bases are TGTGCCAGCAGCCCAACTCGAGGGGGCACCGGGGAGCTGTTTTTT. Its translation: CASSPTRGGTGELFF.

This chain's CDR3 is CASSLAPGRHTF. The CDR3 nucleotides read TGTGCCAGCAGCTTGGCCCCAGGGCGGCACACCTTC. The V call is TRBV5-6, the J call TRBJ1-2, with D tentatively TRBD1 (5 bases). Germline CDR1 and CDR2: SGHDT and YYEEEE. This CDR3 has 12 amino acids. V was shortened by 0 bases and J by 12 bases, with 12 bases between the two germline ends.

The chain carries TRBV29-1 and TRBJ2-7, with 8 bases that match TRBD2. The CDR3 has 13 amino acids. The trim removed 6 bases at V and 4 bases at J, leaving 8 bases unmatched. Germline V lookup: CDR1 SQVTM, CDR2 ANQGSEA. Written as DNA, the CDR3 is TGCAGCGTGACGGGGGGGGTTTCATACGAGCAGTACTTC. This sequence encodes CSVTGGVSYEQYF.

The rearrangement links TRBV11-2 to TRBJ2-1, with D possibly matching TRBD2 (5 bases). With 1 base removed from V and 8 bases from J, the gap between germline ends came to 18 bases. Germline lookup yields CDR1 SGHAT and CDR2 FQNNGV. The CDR3 is 16 residues long. The CDR3 sequence is CASSLAPGIGVDEQFF. The CDR3 DNA follows: TGTGCCAGCAGCTTAGCCCCCGGGATCGGAGTGGATGAGCAGTTCTTC.

The count of this clone is one. The chain carries TRBV6-5 and TRBJ2-7; 9 positions match TRBD1. CDR1 and CDR2 (germline): MNHEY, SVGAGI. CDR3 length: 15 amino acids. J gave up 3 bases and V 2 bases, and 5 bases lay outside the gene matches. CDR3 coding DNA: TGTGCCAGCAGTTACGGGACAGGGAAGGTCTACGAGCAGTACTTC. Translated, it gives CASSYGTGKVYEQYF.

The chain's CDR3 is CASSQDPGTYEQYF. In DNA, the CDR3 is TGCGCCAGCAGCCAAGATCCGGGTACCTACGAGCAGTACTTC. The chain has TRBV4-1 and TRBJ2-7, with no clear D. The CDR3 has 14 amino acids. Trimming took 0 bases from V and 2 from J, leaving 8 bases between them. CDR1 and CDR2 from the germline V gene are MGHRA and YSYEKL.

The chain is built from TRBV9 and TRBJ1-2, with 7 bases matching TRBD1. The ends lost 6 bases at V and 7 bases at J; junction bases unmatched: 9. The CDR3 sequence is 13 residues long. CDR1 and CDR2 (germline): SGDLS, YYNGEE. In nucleotides, the CDR3 is TGTGCCAGCACCCCGGACAGGATTGGTGGCTACACCTTC. Encoded protein: CASTPDRIGGYTF.